The 17 T cell receptor beta chains below were found in one sample sequenced in a study of blood T cell repertoires in COVID-19 (dated by TCRdb to 2019 to 2021). Receptors were amplified or captured by the immunoSEQ multiplex PCR assay. The clones in this table, taken by TCRdb from immuneACCESS, are in-frame only. Not every clone is retained; where verified, under half of the shortfall comes from an unresolved V gene, and the cause of the rest is unknown. The sample table shows some 95,000 clones, and around 75% are seen once. In total, the top ten clones hold around 24% of the sample. Material: peripheral blood. The receptors here all came from a man in his 70s with acute or convalescent COVID-19.

This chain joins TRBV15 and TRBJ2-1; 10 bases map to TRBD2. V trimming: 5 bases; J trimming: 0 bases; junction bases outside the gene matches: 10. This CDR3 has 18 residues. The germline V gene encodes CDR1 LNHNV and CDR2 YYDKDF (reference sequence). CDR3 sequence: CATSGGLAVSSSYNEQFF. CDR3 DNA: TGTGCCACCAGCGGCGGACTAGCGGTTTCGAGCTCCTACAATGAGCAGTTCTTC.

This clone appeared a few times. The gene calls are TRBV6-1 and TRBJ2-3; 7 bases are a match to TRBD2. The CDR3 sequence is 14 residues long. The V and J ends lost 1 base and 7 bases, in that order; junction bases with no gene match: 5. The germline gives CDR1 MNHNS, CDR2 SASEGT. DNA for the CDR3: TGTGCCAGCAGTGAAGGGGCTAGCGGCTATACGCAGTATTTT. Amino acid sequence: CASSEGASGYTQYF.

The chain employs TRBV7-6 and TRBJ2-3; 7 positions match TRBD2. This CDR3 region has 16 residues. The germline CDR1 and CDR2 sequences are SGHVS and FNYEAQ. V was pared by 1 base and J by 1 base, with 5 bases of the junction left unmatched. CDR3 DNA sequence: TGTGCCAGCAGCTTAGGGAGCGCGGGAGGCACAGATACGCAGTATTTT. Protein sequence: CASSLGSAGGTDTQYF.

V is TRBV27 and J is TRBJ2-5, with 9 bases identical to TRBD1. The CDR3 totals 13 residues. The V gene's germline CDR1 is MNHEY and CDR2 SMNVEV (reference sequence). V lost 6 bases to trimming and J lost 5 bases; unmatched junction nucleotides: 4. This CDR3 is CASRGQGGETQYF. The CDR3 DNA reads as TGTGCCAGCAGGGGACAGGGTGGGGAGACCCAGTACTTC.

The chain carries TRBV5-4 and TRBJ1-6; D is possibly TRBD1 (5 bases). The V end lost 2 bases, the J end lost 7 bases, and 16 bases lay between the germline ends. The CDR3 runs to 16 residues. CDR1 is SGHNT, CDR2 YYREEE, per germline (reference sequence). This CDR3 is CASSLVLPGRNSPLHF. CDR3 nucleotides: TGTGCCAGCAGCTTAGTCCTGCCAGGGAGGAATTCACCCCTCCACTTT.

The DNA of the CDR3 is TGTGCCAGCAGTTACCTCGGACTAGCGGGGAATGAGCAGTTCTTC. Translating it yields CASSYLGLAGNEQFF. V usage is TRBV6-5 and J usage is TRBJ2-1; 12 bases align to TRBD2. Unmatched junction bases numbered 3, after V lost 2 bases and J lost 7 bases. There are 15 residues in the CDR3. Looked up from germline, CDR1 is MNHEY and CDR2 is SVGAGI.

This chain joins TRBV5-6 and TRBJ2-7, with 12 bases that match TRBD2. Germline V gene data show CDR1 as SGHDT and CDR2 as YYEEEE. This CDR3 is 17 amino acids long. V dropped 3 bases and J dropped 7; count of bases not matched to a gene: 14. The CDR3 here is CASSYTLTSGSWREQYF. The DNA of the CDR3 is TGTGCCAGCAGCTATACGCTGACTAGCGGGAGTTGGCGGGAGCAGTACTTC. Based on the CDR3 plus reference TRBV5-6 and TRBJ2-7, the full variable domain is DAGVTQSPTHLIKTRGQQVTLRCSPKSGHDTVSWYQQALGQGPQFIFQYYEEEERQRGNFPDRFSGHQFPNYSSELNVNALLLGDSALYLCASSYTLTSGSWREQYFGPGTRLTVT.

The chain couples TRBV28 to TRBJ1-1, with 7 bases matching TRBD1. The CDR3 is 16 amino acids. CDR1 and CDR2 (germline): MDHEN, SYDVKM. J was trimmed by 0 bases and V by 6 bases; bases with no gene match: 10. CDR3 loop: CASSAQGIGMNTEAFF. The CDR3 DNA follows: TGTGCCAGCAGCGCACAGGGGATCGGGATGAACACTGAAGCTTTCTTT.

This rearrangement joins TRBV15 to TRBJ1-2; 8 bases are a match to TRBD1. The germline V gene has CDR1 LNHNV and CDR2 YYDKDF (reference sequence). With V trimmed by 5 bases and J by 6 bases, 2 bases remained unmatched. The CDR3 totals 12 residues. The CDR3 region is CATSWGQDGYTF. In DNA, the CDR3 is TGTGCCACCAGCTGGGGACAGGATGGCTACACCTTC. The full variable domain, in which reference TRBV15 and TRBJ1-2 provide the parts outside the CDR3, is DAMVIQNPRYQVTQFGKPVTLSCSQTLNHNVMYWYQQKSSQAPKLLFHYYDKDFNNEADTPDNFQSRRPNTSFCFLDIRSPGLGDTAMYLCATSWGQDGYTFGSGTRLTVV.

This clone occurred a few times. The V call is TRBV20-1, the J call TRBJ2-7, with 8 bases aligning to TRBD2. The CDR3 totals 14 residues. The germline V gene encodes CDR1 DFQATT and CDR2 SNEGSKA (reference sequence). V was clipped by 3 bases and J by 6 bases; unmatched bases: 10. DNA for the CDR3: TGCAGTGCTAGTAAGGGTCTAGCGGGTGGCGAGCAGTACTTC. This sequence encodes CSASKGLAGGEQYF.

This chain uses TRBV18 with TRBJ1-5; 7 bases are a match to TRBD1. This CDR3 comprises 15 residues. Germline V lookup: CDR1 KGHSH, CDR2 LQKENI. V dropped 6 bases and J dropped 4; count of bases not matched to a gene: 9. This CDR3 is CASSPEGQTNQPQHF. As DNA, the CDR3 is TGTGCCAGCTCTCCCGAGGGACAGACAAATCAGCCCCAGCATTTT.

The gene calls are TRBV24-1 and TRBJ2-3, with a weak D call TRBD1 (6 bases). Deletions cut 4 bases from V and 8 bases from J, with 15 bases between. The CDR3 extends over 14 amino acids. Germline V gene data show CDR1 as KGHDR and CDR2 as SFDVKD. CDR3 sequence reads: CATSDRDIKGTQYF. DNA of the CDR3: TGTGCCACCAGTGACCGGGACATAAAGGGTACGCAGTATTTT.

The CDR3 DNA is TGCGCCAGCAGCTTGGCCGTCAGGGGGCGGGAAGAGACCCAGTACTTC. Its protein product is CASSLAVRGREETQYF. The V call is TRBV5-1, the J call TRBJ2-5; 8 nucleotides match TRBD1. CDR1 SGHRS and CDR2 YFSETQ come from the germline V gene. Germline trimming cut 0 bases from V and 3 bases from J; bases unmatched to any gene: 7. This CDR3 contains 16 residues.

Here the CDR3 DNA reads TGTGCCAGCAGCCTTAGCGGGAGAGGGTCTTCCAATGAGCAGTTCTTC. It yields the protein CASSLSGRGSSNEQFF. V gene TRBV3-1 (or the pseudogene TRBV3-2) combines with J gene TRBJ2-1; the match to TRBD2 covers 9 bases. Germline-derived CDR1 and CDR2 are LGHDT and YNNKEL (reference sequence). CDR3 length: 16 amino acids. The trim removed 4 bases at V and 6 bases at J, leaving 10 bases unmatched.

This chain joins TRBV3-1 (or the pseudogene TRBV3-2) and TRBJ2-1, with 8 bases fitting TRBD2. The CDR3 contains 16 residues. J lost 0 bases, V lost 4 bases, and 5 bases had no gene match. Germline CDR1 reads LGHDT; CDR2 reads YNNKEL (reference sequence). The CDR3 is CASSPPGGVSYNEQFF. For the CDR3, the DNA is TGTGCCAGCAGCCCGCCCGGGGGGGTCTCCTACAATGAGCAGTTCTTC.

The V gene is TRBV28, the J gene TRBJ2-3; 8 bases agree with TRBD2. CDR1 is MDHEN, CDR2 SYDVKM, per germline. Unmatched junction bases numbered 8, after V lost 6 bases and J lost 6 bases. This CDR3 has 14 residues. The CDR3 DNA sequence: TGTGCCAGCAGGTCGGGAGGGCCAGTTGATACGCAGTATTTT. Translated: CASRSGGPVDTQYF.

This clone appeared a few times. The chain employs TRBV28 and TRBJ1-5; 8 nucleotides match TRBD1. V shed 4 bases and J 1 base; nucleotides not matched to a gene: 0. Germline CDR1 MDHEN, CDR2 SYDVKM. The CDR3 extends over 14 amino acids. The CDR3 spells CASSYRGSNQPQHF. The CDR3, as DNA: TGTGCCAGCAGTTACAGGGGGAGCAATCAGCCCCAGCATTTT.